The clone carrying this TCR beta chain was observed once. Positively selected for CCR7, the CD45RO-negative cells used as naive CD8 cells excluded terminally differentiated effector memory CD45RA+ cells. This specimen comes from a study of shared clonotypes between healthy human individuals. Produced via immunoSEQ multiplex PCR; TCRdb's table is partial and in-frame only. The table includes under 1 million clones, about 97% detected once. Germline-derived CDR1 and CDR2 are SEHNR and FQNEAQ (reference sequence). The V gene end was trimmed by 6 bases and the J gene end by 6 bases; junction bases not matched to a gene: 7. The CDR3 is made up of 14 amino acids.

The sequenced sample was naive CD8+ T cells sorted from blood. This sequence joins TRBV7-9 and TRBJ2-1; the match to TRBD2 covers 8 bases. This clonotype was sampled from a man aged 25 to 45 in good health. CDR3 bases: TGTGCCAGCAGAGGAGCGGGAGTCAGCAATGAGCAGTTCTTC. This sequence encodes CASRGAGVSNEQFF.